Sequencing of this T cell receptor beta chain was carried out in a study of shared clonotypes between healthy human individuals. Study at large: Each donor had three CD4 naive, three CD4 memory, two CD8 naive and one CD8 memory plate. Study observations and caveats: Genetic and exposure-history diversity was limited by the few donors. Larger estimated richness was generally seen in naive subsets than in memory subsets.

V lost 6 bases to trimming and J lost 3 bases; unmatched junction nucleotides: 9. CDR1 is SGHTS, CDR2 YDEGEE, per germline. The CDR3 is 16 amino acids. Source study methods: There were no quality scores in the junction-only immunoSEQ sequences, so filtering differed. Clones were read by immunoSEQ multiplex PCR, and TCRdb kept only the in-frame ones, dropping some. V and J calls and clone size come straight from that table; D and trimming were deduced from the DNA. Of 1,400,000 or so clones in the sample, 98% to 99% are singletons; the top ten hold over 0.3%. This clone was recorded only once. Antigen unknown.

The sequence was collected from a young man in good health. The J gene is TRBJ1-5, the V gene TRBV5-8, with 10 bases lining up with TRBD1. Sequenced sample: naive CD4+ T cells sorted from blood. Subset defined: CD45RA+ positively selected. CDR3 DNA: TGTGCCAGCAACCCCGGGACAGGGGTGGCCAATCAGCCCCAGCATTTT. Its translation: CASNPGTGVANQPQHF.